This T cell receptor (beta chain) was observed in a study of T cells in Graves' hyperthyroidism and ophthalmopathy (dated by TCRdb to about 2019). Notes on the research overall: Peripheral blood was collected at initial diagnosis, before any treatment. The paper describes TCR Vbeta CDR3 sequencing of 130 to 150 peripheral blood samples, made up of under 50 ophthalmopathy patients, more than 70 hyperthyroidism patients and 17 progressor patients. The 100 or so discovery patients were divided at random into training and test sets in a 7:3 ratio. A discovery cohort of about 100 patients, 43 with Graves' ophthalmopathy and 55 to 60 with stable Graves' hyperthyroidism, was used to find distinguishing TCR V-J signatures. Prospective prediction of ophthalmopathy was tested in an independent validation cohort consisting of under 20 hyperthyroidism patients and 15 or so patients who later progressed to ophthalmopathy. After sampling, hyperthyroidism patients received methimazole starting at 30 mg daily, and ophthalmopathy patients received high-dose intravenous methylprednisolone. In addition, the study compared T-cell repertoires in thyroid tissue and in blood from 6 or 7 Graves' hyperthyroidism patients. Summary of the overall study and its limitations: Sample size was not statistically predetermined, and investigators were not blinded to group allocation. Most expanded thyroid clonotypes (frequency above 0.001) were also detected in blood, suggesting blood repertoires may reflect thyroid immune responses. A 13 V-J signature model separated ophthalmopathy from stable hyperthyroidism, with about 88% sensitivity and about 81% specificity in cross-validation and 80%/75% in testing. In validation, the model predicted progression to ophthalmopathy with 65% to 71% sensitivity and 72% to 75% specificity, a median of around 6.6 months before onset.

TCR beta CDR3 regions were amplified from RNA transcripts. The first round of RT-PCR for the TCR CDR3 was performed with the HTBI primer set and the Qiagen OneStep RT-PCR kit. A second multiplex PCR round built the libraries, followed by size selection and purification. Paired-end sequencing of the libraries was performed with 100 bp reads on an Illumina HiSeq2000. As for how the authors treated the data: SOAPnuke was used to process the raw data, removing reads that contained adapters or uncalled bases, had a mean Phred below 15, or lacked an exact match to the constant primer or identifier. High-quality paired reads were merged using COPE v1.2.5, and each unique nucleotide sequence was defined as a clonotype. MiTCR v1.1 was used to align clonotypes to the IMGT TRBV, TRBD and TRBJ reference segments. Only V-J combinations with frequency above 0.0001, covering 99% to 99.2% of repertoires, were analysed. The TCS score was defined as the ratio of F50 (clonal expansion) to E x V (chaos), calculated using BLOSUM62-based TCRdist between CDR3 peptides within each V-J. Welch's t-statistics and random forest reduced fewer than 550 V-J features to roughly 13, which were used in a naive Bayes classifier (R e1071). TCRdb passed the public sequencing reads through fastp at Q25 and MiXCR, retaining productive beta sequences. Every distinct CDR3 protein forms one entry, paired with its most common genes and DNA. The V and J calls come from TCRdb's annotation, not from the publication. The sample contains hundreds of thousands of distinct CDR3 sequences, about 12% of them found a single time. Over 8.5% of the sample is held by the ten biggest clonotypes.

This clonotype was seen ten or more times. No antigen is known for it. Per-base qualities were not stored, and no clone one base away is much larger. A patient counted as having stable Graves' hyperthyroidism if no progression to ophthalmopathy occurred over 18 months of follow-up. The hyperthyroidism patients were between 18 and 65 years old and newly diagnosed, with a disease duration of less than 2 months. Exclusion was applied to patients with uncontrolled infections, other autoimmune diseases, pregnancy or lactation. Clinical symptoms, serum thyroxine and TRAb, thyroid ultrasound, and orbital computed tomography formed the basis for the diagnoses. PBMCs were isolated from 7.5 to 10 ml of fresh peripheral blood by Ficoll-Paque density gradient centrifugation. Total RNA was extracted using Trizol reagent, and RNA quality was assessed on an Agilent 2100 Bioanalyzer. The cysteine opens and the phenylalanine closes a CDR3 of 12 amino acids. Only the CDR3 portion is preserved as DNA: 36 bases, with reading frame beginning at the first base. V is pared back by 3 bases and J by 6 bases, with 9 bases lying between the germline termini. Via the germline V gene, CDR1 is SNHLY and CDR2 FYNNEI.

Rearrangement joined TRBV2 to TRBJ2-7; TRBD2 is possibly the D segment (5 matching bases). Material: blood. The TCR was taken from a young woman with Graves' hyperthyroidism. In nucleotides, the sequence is TGTGCCAGCAGTGATCTGGGAGCCGAGCAGTACTTC. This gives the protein CASSDLGAEQYF.